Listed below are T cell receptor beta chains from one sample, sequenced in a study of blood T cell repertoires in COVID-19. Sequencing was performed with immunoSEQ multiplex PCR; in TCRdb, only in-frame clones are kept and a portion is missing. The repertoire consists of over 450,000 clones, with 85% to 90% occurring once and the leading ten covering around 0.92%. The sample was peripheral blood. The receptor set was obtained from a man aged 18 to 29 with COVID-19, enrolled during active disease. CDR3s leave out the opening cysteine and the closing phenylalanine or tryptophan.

cdr3_aa: ASSPWGAGDTSTDTQY; v_call: TRBV6-6
cdr3_aa: AWREDRAEAF; v_call: TRBV30
cdr3_aa: ASSLAADYEQY; v_call: TRBV5-6
cdr3_aa: ASSLAANTEAF; v_call: TRBV12-3/TRBV12-4
cdr3_aa: ATRGGGSYNEQF; v_call: TRBV27
cdr3_aa: ASSYLSGGTEAF; v_call: TRBV6-5
cdr3_aa: ASSVGRGPSYSTDTQY; v_call: TRBV11-3
cdr3_aa: ASSSGQGTNEQY; v_call: TRBV18
cdr3_aa: ASTGRGTEQF; v_call: TRBV2
cdr3_aa: ASSYSGLATYEQY; v_call: TRBV6-5
cdr3_aa: ASSPSDTRGYT; v_call: TRBV6-5
cdr3_aa: ATSDWQNQETQY; v_call: TRBV24-1
cdr3_aa: ASSLAGDYGYT; v_call: TRBV7-9
cdr3_aa: ASRQDSYNEQF; v_call: TRBV6-5
cdr3_aa: AWSQDGTGFFYGYT; v_call: TRBV30
cdr3_aa: ASQTGGQTEAF; v_call: TRBV27
cdr3_aa: ASSLSPAGAHEQF; v_call: TRBV7-3
cdr3_aa: ASSSGQGLGSPLH; v_call: TRBV7-9
cdr3_aa: ASRTRLAVFTGELF; v_call: TRBV7-2
cdr3_aa: ASRPGTGVGYEQY; v_call: TRBV6-5
cdr3_aa: ASSPTGGLREQY; v_call: TRBV5-1
cdr3_aa: ASSASTDTQY; v_call: TRBV27
cdr3_aa: ASSEIGRLAGGNEQF; v_call: TRBV2
cdr3_aa: ASSFRQGLNEQY; v_call: TRBV5-6
cdr3_aa: ASRGQGRTFWDEQF; v_call: TRBV28
cdr3_aa: ASSQKAGGVDNEQF; v_call: TRBV4-2
cdr3_aa: ASSSPRGGRYEQY; v_call: TRBV6-5
cdr3_aa: ASSELASSSYNEQF; v_call: TRBV10-2
cdr3_aa: ATSRDSLFTGELF; v_call: TRBV15
cdr3_aa: ASSRPGTDTQY; v_call: TRBV7-9
cdr3_aa: ASSLSGTGESGYT; v_call: TRBV5-5
cdr3_aa: ASGAGGGTGELF; v_call: TRBV19
cdr3_aa: ASSPRAGTTDTQY; v_call: TRBV19
cdr3_aa: ASSVGTNLNEQF; v_call: TRBV11-2
cdr3_aa: ASSRNRDSPLH; v_call: TRBV3-1/TRBV3-2
cdr3_aa: ASSHPPRNTEAF; v_call: TRBV6-5
cdr3_aa: ATSDSRGLVSHNEQF; v_call: TRBV24-1
cdr3_aa: ASSPDRGLGYEQY; v_call: TRBV6-5
cdr3_aa: ASSFATGLGEETQY; v_call: TRBV5-4
cdr3_aa: ASPSPGALADENEQF; v_call: TRBV7-9
cdr3_aa: ASSQNSHYGYT; v_call: TRBV6-5
cdr3_aa: ASSLIGGRGTYEQY; v_call: TRBV5-1
cdr3_aa: ASSLGDSNQPQH; v_call: TRBV27
cdr3_aa: ASSLLPGQGDNTQY; v_call: TRBV7-8
cdr3_aa: ASSQDLSNYGYT; v_call: TRBV14
cdr3_aa: ASRRNRDQPQH; v_call: TRBV12-3/TRBV12-4
cdr3_aa: ASSSEGLVEVEQY; v_call: TRBV5-1
cdr3_aa: SAPQQSLIHFGNQPQH; v_call: TRBV29-1
cdr3_aa: ASSDLLDRGNTIY; v_call: TRBV2
cdr3_aa: ASSFRTSGRRSNTQY; v_call: TRBV2
cdr3_aa: ASRGRDRLKNIQY; v_call: TRBV6-5